The rows below give T cell receptor beta chains drawn from one sample of a study of CD8 T cells in ankylosing spondylitis. Each CDR3 protein gets one entry after TCRdb re-called the 5' RACE reads with MiXCR. The sample records about 240,000 distinct CDR3 sequences, approximately 7.6% being singletons. The specimen sequenced was blood, either unsorted or a sorted T cell fraction (not recorded which). The source is a female donor with ankylosing spondylitis or in good health (not recorded which). The CDR3 runs from the conserved cysteine through the conserved F or W. The D gene is left open where the match is weak. Size values are once, few and many counts, or a class for expanded clones, and some rows have none.

len	v_gene	abundance	j_gene	d_gene	CDR3aa	CDR3nt
15	TRBV19	many	TRBJ1-5	NA	CASSNFTGTYQPQHF	TGTGCCAGTAGTAACTTCACAGGGACTTATCAGCCCCAGCATTTT
15	TRBV3-1	few	TRBJ2-5	NA	CACSQDGRLKETQYF	TGTGCCTGCAGCCAAGATGGGAGGCTCAAGGAGACCCAGTACTTC
12	TRBV7-9	few	TRBJ1-2	NA	CASARGIYGYTF	TGTGCCAGCGCCCGGGGAATATATGGCTACACCTTC
14	TRBV27	many	TRBJ2-7	TRBD2	CASSLISGTHEQYF	TGTGCCAGCAGTTTGATTAGCGGGACCCACGAGCAGTACTTC
17	TRBV20-1	few	TRBJ2-1	TRBD1	CCAERGNRGVLDNEQFF	TGCTGTGCTGAACGGGGAAACAGGGGCGTCTTGGACAATGAGCAGTTCTTC
15	TRBV3-1	NA	TRBJ2-2	TRBD1	CASSLRDRGPGELFF	TGTGCCAGCAGCCTCCGGGACAGGGGTCCCGGGGAGCTGTTTTTT
17	TRBV18	NA	TRBJ1-2	TRBD1	CASSRDRDSVYDYGYTF	TGTGCCAGCTCACGGGACCGGGACAGCGTTTATGATTATGGCTACACCTTC
15	TRBV20-1	many	TRBJ2-2	NA	CSAPVFGEGTGELFF	TGCAGTGCTCCCGTGTTCGGTGAGGGCACCGGGGAGCTGTTTTTT
15	TRBV29-1	many	TRBJ2-6	NA	CSVDPGLTGANVLTF	TGCAGCGTTGACCCAGGGTTAACTGGGGCCAACGTCCTGACTTTC
14	TRBV29-1	many	TRBJ2-3	TRBD2	CSVGPSGRGDTQYF	TGCAGCGTTGGGCCTAGCGGGAGAGGAGATACGCAGTATTTT